These 30 T cell receptor beta chains were all obtained from the same sample, sequenced in a study of T cell repertoires in cytomegalovirus infection. TCRdb processed the reads anew with MiXCR; each CDR3 protein has one entry. The table lists 200,000 to 300,000 distinct CDR3 sequences, roughly 6.5% of them singletons. Sequenced: PBMCs. Receptors originate from a human donor in good health (CMV status not recorded). Some clones in this sample may be carry-over from other donors' samples.

In this sample, this clonotype turned up many times. This sequence joins TRBV5-4 and TRBJ2-1; 8 bases agree with TRBD1. The CDR3 sequence is 15 residues long. Trimming took 1 base from V and 6 from J; bases not matched to a gene: 6. Germline V gene data show CDR1 as SGHNT and CDR2 as YYREEE (reference sequence). The CDR3 is CASSLNRGKTNEQFF. DNA for the CDR3: TGTGCCAGCAGCTTGAACAGGGGGAAGACCAATGAGCAGTTCTTC.

The genes are TRBV6-2 or TRBV6-3 and TRBJ1-1; no definite D call. With 2 bases removed from V and 1 base from J, the gap between germline ends came to 14 bases. Germline CDR1 is MNHEY and CDR2 is SVGEGT. The CDR3 totals 16 residues. The CDR3 loop reads CASSYDESPGNTEAFF. The CDR3 coding sequence is TGTGCCAGCAGTTACGATGAGTCCCCGGGGAACACTGAAGCTTTCTTT.

There are many counts of this clonotype. V and J are TRBV19 and TRBJ1-5; D unclear. The CDR3 has 12 residues. V gave up 7 bases and J gave up 4 bases, with 8 bases separating them. Germline V CDR1 and CDR2: LNHDA, SQIVND (reference sequence). CDR3 sequence reads: CASTPGNQPQHF. CDR3 in DNA: TGTGCCAGTACCCCGGGGAATCAGCCCCAGCATTTT.

As regards this clonotype: At one end, the junction sequence differs from germline, possibly due to a read error. The chain couples TRBV5-3 to TRBJ2-2; perhaps TRBD1 as D (5 bases). TRBV5-3 is assigned to the ORF class and has an uncertain function. This CDR3 comprises 13 residues. The CDR3 DNA reads TGTGCCAGCAGCTTCAGGGATGGCGGGGAGCTGTTTTTT. Translated, it gives CASSFRDGGELFF.

The rearrangement links TRBV7-9 to TRBJ2-7, with TRBD2 matching over 8 bases. V lost 4 bases and J lost 2; bases outside the gene matches: 7. The CDR3 sequence is 15 residues long. Looked up from germline, CDR1 is SEHNR and CDR2 is FQNEAQ (reference sequence). CDR3 amino acids: CASSSPSGGPYEQYF. The CDR3 DNA follows: TGTGCCAGCAGCTCCCCTTCGGGGGGGCCCTACGAGCAGTACTTC.

This clonotype appeared many times. This sequence joins TRBV20-1 and TRBJ2-6, with TRBD1 identical over 7 bases. CDR1 is DFQATT, CDR2 SNEGSKA, per germline (reference sequence). V lost 6 bases, J lost 0 bases, and 11 bases stayed unmatched. This CDR3 is built from 17 residues. The CDR3 nucleotides read TGCAGTGCGAAGTCCGGGACAGCAACCTCTGGGGCCAACGTCCTGACTTTC. Encoded protein: CSAKSGTATSGANVLTF.

CDR3 nucleotide sequence: TGCAGCGTACGGGGCGGGGGGGACAACTACGAGCAGTACTTC. Its protein product is CSVRGGGDNYEQYF. The gene calls are TRBV29-1 and TRBJ2-7; 9 positions agree with TRBD2. Per the germline V gene, CDR1 is SQVTM and CDR2 is ANQGSEA. The length of the CDR3 is 14 residues. V shed 6 bases and J 3 bases; nucleotides not matched to a gene: 9.

This clonotype has at least ten counts. The chain employs TRBV6-2 or TRBV6-3 and TRBJ2-1; D tentatively reads TRBD1 or TRBD2 (5 bases each). This CDR3 region has 11 residues. Trimming removed 7 bases from V and 7 bases from J, with 8 bases in between. CDR1 and CDR2 from the germline V gene are MNHEY and SVGEGT. Written as DNA, the CDR3 is TGTGCCAGCATTGGGGGAAATGAGCAGTTCTTC. It specifies CASIGGNEQFF.

This clonotype was seen ten or more times. This chain connects TRBV4-2 to TRBJ1-2; D perhaps matches TRBD1 (5 bases). This CDR3 has 15 amino acids. The germline V and J ends were trimmed by 1 base and 1 base, with 10 bases remaining between them. Germline CDR1 LGHNA, CDR2 YNFKEQ. CDR3 sequence (DNA): TGTGCCAGCAGCCAAGCACAGGTTGATAACTATGGCTACACCTTC. Translated: CASSQAQVDNYGYTF.

This clonotype was recorded many times. V usage is TRBV18 and J usage is TRBJ1-3; a possible D gene is TRBD1 (5 bases). The CDR3 runs 17 residues. The V end was cut by 0 bases, the J end by 4 bases, with 16 bases between. The germline CDR1 and CDR2 sequences are KGHSH and LQKENI. The CDR3 reads CASSPPSMQGLGNTIYF. The DNA for the CDR3 is TGTGCCAGCTCACCACCCTCCATGCAGGGTCTCGGAAACACCATATATTTT.

This clonotype was seen repeatedly, ten times or more. The chain is built from TRBV6-2 or TRBV6-3 and TRBJ2-3, with D possibly matching TRBD1 (5 bases). Trimming shortened V by 7 bases and J by 6 bases, and 20 bases separated the two germline ends. There are 15 residues in the CDR3. The germline V gene has CDR1 MNHEY and CDR2 SVGEGT. In DNA, the CDR3 is TGTGCCAGCATTTCTCAGGGTTTTTCAGCGGATACGCAGTATTTT. It specifies CASISQGFSADTQYF.

This clonotype was recorded at least ten times. CDR3 loop: CASSLLRTGGFDTEAFF. The CDR3 DNA reads TGTGCCAGCAGCCTTCTAAGGACAGGGGGGTTCGACACTGAAGCTTTCTTT. The J gene is TRBJ1-1, the V gene TRBV7-8; 10 nucleotides line up with TRBD1. Germline CDR1 is SGHVS and CDR2 is FQNEAQ. The CDR3 is 17 amino acids. Trimming removed 5 bases from V and 3 bases from J; junction bases left unmatched: 12. Using reference TRBV7-8 and TRBJ1-1 for the parts outside the CDR3, the full variable domain is GAGVSQSPRYKVAKRGQDVALRCDPISGHVSLFWYQQALGQGPEFLTYFQNEAQLDKSGLPSDRFFAERPEGSVSTLKIQRTQQEDSAVYLCASSLLRTGGFDTEAFFGQGTRLTVV.

This clonotype was seen many times. This chain uses TRBV28 with TRBJ1-5; 9 bases map to TRBD1. The CDR3 extends over 15 amino acids. Germline CDR1 MDHEN, CDR2 SYDVKM. V lost 8 bases and J lost 7; bases outside the gene matches: 12. Written as DNA, the CDR3 is TGTGCCAGCGGACTAACGGGACAGGGAGGCCAGCCCCAGCATTTT. Translated, it gives CASGLTGQGGQPQHF.

This clonotype was found many times. The chain carries TRBV20-1 and TRBJ2-5; weak D call: TRBD1 (6 bases). CDR1 is DFQATT and CDR2 is SNEGSKA in the germline V gene (reference sequence). This CDR3 has 14 residues. Trimming took 0 bases from V and 2 from J, leaving 10 bases between them. In nucleotides, the CDR3 is TGCAGTGCTAGAGATAACCAGGGGCAAGAGACCCAGTACTTC. This sequence encodes CSARDNQGQETQYF.

This clonotype was seen ten or more times. This rearrangement joins TRBV28 to TRBJ2-5, with 9 bases fitting TRBD2. CDR3 length: 15 amino acids. Germline trimming cut 6 bases from V and 2 bases from J; bases unmatched to any gene: 7. Germline V gene sequence: CDR1 MDHEN, CDR2 SYDVKM. The chain's CDR3 is CASRRGLAVQETQYF. In DNA, the CDR3 is TGTGCCAGCAGGCGGGGACTAGCCGTACAAGAGACCCAGTACTTC.

This clonotype was seen repeatedly, ten times or more. This chain connects TRBV7-6 to TRBJ1-6, with 7 bases fitting TRBD1. The CDR3 covers 15 residues. Germline loops: CDR1 SGHVS, CDR2 FNYEAQ. Trimming took 5 bases from V and 8 from J; bases not matched to a gene: 9. CDR3 in amino acids: CASSPAAGGDSPLHF. The DNA for the CDR3 is TGTGCCAGCAGCCCAGCGGCAGGGGGTGATTCACCCCTCCACTTT.

The V call is TRBV27, the J call TRBJ2-3; 8 bases line up with TRBD1. CDR1 is MNHEY, CDR2 SMNVEV, per germline (reference sequence). CDR3 length: 13 residues. V lost 6 bases and J lost 10; bases outside the gene matches: 9. DNA of the CDR3: TGTGCCAGCAGGACAGGGGCTGGTGGGCCGCAGTATTTT. Encoded protein: CASRTGAGGPQYF.

The chain carries TRBV2 and TRBJ1-1; D is ambiguous. V was clipped by 6 bases and J by 1 base, with 12 bases between them. The CDR3 extends over 14 amino acids. Germline-derived CDR1 and CDR2 are SNHLY and FYNNEI. CDR3 nucleotides: TGTGCCAGCAGCGCCTGGGGAGGGAACACTGAAGCTTTCTTT. Protein sequence: CASSAWGGNTEAFF. Full variable domain (outside the CDR3, taken from reference TRBV2 and TRBJ1-1): EPEVTQTPSHQVTQMGQEVILRCVPISNHLYFYWYRQILGQKVEFLVSFYNNEISEKSEIFDDQFSVERPDGSNFTLKIRSTKLEDSAMYFCASSAWGGNTEAFFGQGTRLTVV.

This clonotype was observed many times. This chain connects TRBV7-2 to TRBJ1-4; weak D call: TRBD1 (6 bases). V was pared by 3 bases and J by 0 bases, with 8 bases between. The CDR3 is 15 residues long. Germline V gene data show CDR1 as SGHTA and CDR2 as FQGNSA. The CDR3 region is CASSFRGSTNEKLFF. CDR3 coding DNA: TGTGCCAGCAGCTTCAGGGGTTCAACTAATGAAAAACTGTTTTTT.

This clonotype was counted at least ten times. This chain joins TRBV28 and TRBJ1-5, with TRBD1 matching 8 bases. Germline V lookup: CDR1 MDHEN, CDR2 SYDVKM. The CDR3 covers 16 residues. J lost 2 bases, V lost 4 bases, and 7 bases had no gene match. The DNA of the CDR3 is TGTGCCAGCAGTTCCTCCTCAGGGGGCGGCAATCAGCCCCAGCATTTT. Translated, it gives CASSSSSGGGNQPQHF.

The chain couples TRBV28 to TRBJ1-2; 8 positions match TRBD1. The CDR3 runs 14 residues. The V gene's germline CDR1 is MDHEN and CDR2 SYDVKM. V gave up 4 bases and J gave up 7 bases; unmatched junction bases: 8. The CDR3 DNA is TGTGCCAGCAGTTCCAACGGACAGGGACCTGGCTACACCTTC. This sequence encodes CASSSNGQGPGYTF.

This clonotype was detected many times. This chain links TRBV5-1 with TRBJ1-5, with 11 bases matching TRBD1. Looked up from germline, CDR1 is SGHRS and CDR2 is YFSETQ. This CDR3 has 14 amino acids. Trimming removed 4 bases from V and 8 bases from J; junction bases left unmatched: 5. CDR3 bases: TGCGCCAGCAGCAAGGGACAGGGGGACAAGCCCCAGCATTTT. Its translation: CASSKGQGDKPQHF.

The chain is built from TRBV2 and TRBJ1-1; no clear D gene. V was trimmed by 1 base and J by 4 bases, leaving 13 bases between them. Germline CDR1 and CDR2: SNHLY and FYNNEI. CDR3 length: 15 residues. The chain's CDR3 is CASSEGNAPSTEAFF. The CDR3 DNA reads TGTGCCAGCAGTGAAGGAAATGCCCCCAGCACTGAAGCTTTCTTT.

This clonotype has more than one count but fewer than ten. The chain is built from TRBV6-6 and TRBJ2-7, with unresolved D. This CDR3 has 16 amino acids. The V end was cut by 2 bases, the J end by 0 bases, with 14 bases between. Germline CDR1 is MNHNY and CDR2 is SVGAGI (reference sequence). The CDR3 here is CASSYKSARFSYEQYF. In DNA form, the CDR3 reads TGTGCCAGCAGTTACAAATCGGCTAGATTCTCCTACGAGCAGTACTTC.

This clonotype was counted many times. This chain connects TRBV7-2 to TRBJ1-1; 10 bases line up with TRBD1. CDR1 is SGHTA and CDR2 is FQGNSA in the germline V gene. The CDR3 contains 14 residues. V trimming: 7 bases; J trimming: 4 bases; junction bases outside the gene matches: 6. The CDR3 sequence: CASTSGTGVTEAFF. CDR3 coding DNA: TGTGCCAGCACCTCCGGGACAGGGGTCACTGAAGCTTTCTTT.

This clonotype showed up many times. V usage is TRBV11-2 and J usage is TRBJ2-1; 8 nucleotides align to TRBD2. Trimming removed 4 bases from V and 4 bases from J; junction bases left unmatched: 3. The CDR3 length is 14 residues. The germline CDR1 and CDR2 sequences are SGHAT and FQNNGV. This chain's CDR3 is CASSSGGLYNEQFF. CDR3 DNA sequence: TGTGCCAGCAGCTCGGGAGGGCTATACAATGAGCAGTTCTTC.

At least ten counts were recorded for this clonotype. The gene calls are TRBV5-6 and TRBJ2-3; 7 bases are shared with TRBD2. The CDR3 consists of 16 residues. Trimming at V came to 5 bases and at J to 2 bases, leaving 11 bases not matched to a gene. Germline assignment: CDR1 SGHDT and CDR2 YYEEEE. The CDR3 here is CASRWGGLAVTDTQYF. In DNA form, the CDR3 reads TGTGCCAGCAGGTGGGGAGGGCTAGCGGTCACAGATACGCAGTATTTT.

This clonotype has at least ten counts. The chain has TRBV20-1 and TRBJ2-1; possibly TRBD2 for D (5 bases). The V gene lost 7 bases and the J gene lost 2 bases, with 12 bases spanning the gap. The CDR3 runs 13 residues. Germline loops: CDR1 DFQATT, CDR2 SNEGSKA (reference sequence). CDR3 DNA: TGCAGTGTCGAGCGGAGAGCCTACAATGAGCAGTTCTTC. Translating gives CSVERRAYNEQFF.

The table lists this clonotype with many counts. The chain recombines TRBV28 with TRBJ1-5, with D unresolved. CDR1 and CDR2 from the germline V gene are MDHEN and SYDVKM. Trimming removed 1 base at V and 4 bases at J, with 11 bases between. The CDR3 contains 15 residues. The CDR3 DNA sequence: TGTGCCAGCAGTTTATCTAGAGGTCTTAATCAGCCCCAGCATTTT. It specifies CASSLSRGLNQPQHF.

This clonotype was seen many times. The chain joins TRBV29-1 to TRBJ2-7; D gene uncertain. The CDR3 covers 11 residues. Trimming removed 4 bases from V and 5 bases from J, with 9 bases in between. In germline, CDR1 is SQVTM, CDR2 ANQGSEA. CDR3 amino acids: CSVVGSHEQYF. In DNA, the CDR3 is TGCAGCGTTGTGGGCAGTCACGAGCAGTACTTC.